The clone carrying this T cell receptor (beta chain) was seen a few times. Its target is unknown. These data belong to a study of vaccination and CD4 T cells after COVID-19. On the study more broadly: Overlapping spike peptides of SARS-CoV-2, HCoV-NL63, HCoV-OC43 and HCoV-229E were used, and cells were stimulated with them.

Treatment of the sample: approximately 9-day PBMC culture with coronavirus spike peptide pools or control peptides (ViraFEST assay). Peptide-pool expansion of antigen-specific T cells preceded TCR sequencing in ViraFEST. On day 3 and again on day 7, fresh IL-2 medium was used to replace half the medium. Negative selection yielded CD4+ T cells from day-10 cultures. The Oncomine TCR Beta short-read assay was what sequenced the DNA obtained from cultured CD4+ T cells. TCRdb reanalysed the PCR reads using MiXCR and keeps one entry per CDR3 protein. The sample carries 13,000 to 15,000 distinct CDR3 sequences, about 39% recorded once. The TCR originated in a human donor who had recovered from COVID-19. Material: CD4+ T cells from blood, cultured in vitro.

CDR3: CASSYSWWGQKNTEAFF. CDR3 DNA: TGTGCCAGCAGTTACTCGTGGTGGGGACAAAAGAACACTGAAGCTTTCTTT. The chain links TRBV6-5 to TRBJ1-1; possible D gene TRBD1, 6 bases. Per the germline V gene, CDR1 is MNHEY and CDR2 is SVGAGI. This CDR3 region has 17 residues. Trimming shortened V by 0 bases and J by 1 base, and 15 bases separated the two germline ends.